Presented here are 16 T cell receptor beta chains from one specimen sequenced in a study of cytomegalovirus exposure and HLA in healthy donors. Assay: immunoSEQ multiplex PCR; the TCRdb copy retains only in-frame clones and omits some. The sample gives a few hundred thousand clones, roughly 85% of which show up once; about 0.8% is in the top ten. What was sequenced was PBMCs. The source is a woman younger than 35 in good health and CMV-seronegative.

This clone has just a few counts. Other DNA sequences in this specimen translate into the identical CDR3. The V call is TRBV6-5, the J call TRBJ2-7; TRBD1 matches at 9 bases. V dropped 2 bases and J dropped 2; count of bases not matched to a gene: 1. The CDR3 runs 14 residues. From germline, CDR1 is MNHEY and CDR2 SVGAGI. CDR3 sequence (DNA): TGTGCCAGCAGTTACGGGACAGGGACCTACGAGCAGTACTTC. This codes for CASSYGTGTYEQYF.

This clone came up once. The chain is built from TRBV5-1 and TRBJ2-4, with 10 positions matching TRBD2. This CDR3 is built from 15 residues. The trim removed 0 bases at V and 8 bases at J, leaving 5 bases unmatched. Germline V lookup: CDR1 SGHRS, CDR2 YFSETQ. The CDR3 bases are TGCGCCAGCAGCTTGGGGAGCGGGAGGGCCGACATTCAGTACTTC. It translates to CASSLGSGRADIQYF.

This clone has ten or more counts. This same CDR3 is encoded by further DNA sequences in the sample. This rearrangement joins TRBV4-3 to TRBJ2-7, with TRBD2 matching 7 bases. Germline CDR1 reads LGHNA; CDR2 reads YSLEER. The CDR3 has 14 amino acids. V shed 4 bases, J shed 0 bases, and the junction held 3 bases outside the gene matches. CDR3 amino acids: CASSPWTSSYEQYF. Written as DNA, the CDR3 is TGCGCCAGCAGCCCATGGACTAGCTCCTACGAGCAGTACTTC.

This clone has a single count. J is TRBJ2-7 and V is TRBV9, with D maybe TRBD2 (6 bases). V lost 0 bases to trimming and J lost 4 bases, with 11 bases between them. Germline V gene data show CDR1 as SGDLS and CDR2 as YYNGEE. CDR3 length: 14 residues. CDR3 protein: CASSVGSSGYEQYF. CDR3 DNA: TGTGCCAGCAGCGTAGGTAGTAGCGGATACGAGCAGTACTTC. Supplemented by reference TRBV9 and TRBJ2-7, the full variable domain reads DSGVTQTPKHLITATGQRVTLRCSPRSGDLSVYWYQQSLDQGLQFLIQYYNGEERAKGNILERFSAQQFPDLHSELNLSSLELGDSALYFCASSVGSSGYEQYFGPGTRLTVT.

This clone has just a few counts. V usage is TRBV2 and J usage is TRBJ2-3, with 8 nucleotides matching TRBD2. V trimming: 6 bases; J trimming: 1 base; junction bases outside the gene matches: 12. Germline CDR1 SNHLY, CDR2 FYNNEI. This CDR3 spans 17 amino acids. The CDR3 DNA is TGTGCCAGCAGAGGAAATTCCGGGACTAGAGGCACAGATACGCAGTATTTT. Its protein product is CASRGNSGTRGTDTQYF.

DNA of the CDR3: TGTGCCAGCACTTGGACCGGGACAGGAACAGATACGCAGTATTTT. It is translated as CASTWTGTGTDTQYF. The V call is TRBV6-5, the J call TRBJ2-3, with TRBD1 matching 8 bases. There are 15 residues in the CDR3. V was pared by 7 bases and J by 3 bases, with 9 bases of the junction left unmatched. CDR1 and CDR2 from the germline V gene are MNHEY and SVGAGI.

The rearrangement joins TRBV2 to TRBJ2-3; possible D gene TRBD1, 6 bases. This CDR3 spans 15 amino acids. Trimming cost V 6 bases and J 0 bases, with 13 bases left between them. Germline V lookup: CDR1 SNHLY, CDR2 FYNNEI. The CDR3 DNA follows: TGTGCCAGCAGAAAGGGGGACACTAGCACAGATACGCAGTATTTT. It specifies CASRKGDTSTDTQYF.

The gene calls are TRBV9 and TRBJ2-3, with D perhaps TRBD2 (6 bases). The CDR3 runs to 15 residues. Germline V gene data show CDR1 as SGDLS and CDR2 as YYNGEE. Trimming removed 3 bases at V and 2 bases at J, with 13 bases between. CDR3 sequence reads: CASSATDYPTDTQYF. CDR3 nucleotide sequence: TGTGCCAGCAGCGCGACGGACTATCCCACAGATACGCAGTATTTT.

This clone was detected only once. The rearrangement joins TRBV18 to TRBJ2-7; D not resolved. Germline V gene lookup returns CDR1 KGHSH and CDR2 LQKENI. Trimming removed 1 base from V and 0 bases from J, with 13 bases in between. CDR3 length: 16 residues. The CDR3 reads CASSPRSLDSSYEQYF. The CDR3 DNA reads TGTGCCAGCTCACCACGATCTTTAGATAGCTCCTACGAGCAGTACTTC.

The J gene is TRBJ2-7, the V gene TRBV9, with 10 bases identical to TRBD2. The germline CDR1 and CDR2 sequences are SGDLS and YYNGEE. This CDR3 is 14 amino acids long. V lost 3 bases, J lost 3 bases, and 3 bases stayed unmatched. The CDR3: CASSAGLAVYEQYF. DNA for the CDR3: TGTGCCAGCAGCGCCGGACTAGCGGTCTACGAGCAGTACTTC.

This rearrangement joins TRBV2 to TRBJ1-3, with D perhaps matching TRBD1 (6 bases). Trimming removed 6 bases from V and 8 bases from J, with 14 bases in between. Germline CDR1 is SNHLY and CDR2 is FYNNEI. The CDR3 has 13 amino acids. The CDR3 coding sequence is TGTGCCAGCAGGCCGACACAGGGACACACCATATATTTT. This encodes CASRPTQGHTIYF.

As to this clone: One end of the junction is discordant with germline, which a read error may explain. The rearrangement uses TRBV7-7 and TRBJ2-2; TRBD2 matches at 13 bases. The CDR3 length is 18 residues. Germline CDR1 reads SSHAT; CDR2 reads FNYEAQ (reference sequence). In nucleotides, the CDR3 is TGTGCTAGCAGCCCCGAACTAGCGGGAGGGCCGTTTACCGGGGAGCTGTTTTTT. Translating it yields CASSPELAGGPFTGELFF.

The chain has TRBV5-5 and TRBJ1-2; D uncertain. Germline-derived CDR1 and CDR2 are SGHKS and YYEKEE (reference sequence). CDR3 length equals 15 residues. The germline V and J ends were trimmed by 1 base and 3 bases, with 13 bases remaining between them. CDR3 residues: CASSLLSTGDYGYTF. The CDR3 region has the DNA TGTGCCAGCAGCTTGTTGTCTACCGGGGACTATGGCTACACCTTC.

This clone was seen a single time. The DNA of the CDR3 is TGTGCTAGTGGTTTGGAACAGGGGACCCTATATAGCAATCAGCCCCAGCATTTT. Its protein product is CASGLEQGTLYSNQPQHF. V and J are TRBV12-5 and TRBJ1-5; 7 bases are shared with TRBD1. J lost 0 bases, V lost 1 base, and 9 bases had no gene match. The CDR3 sequence is 18 residues long. The germline gives CDR1 LGHNT, CDR2 FRNRAP.

This clone was picked up one time. The V and J genes are TRBV6-5 and TRBJ2-7; maybe TRBD2 (5 bases). V lost 6 bases and J lost 5, with 20 bases in between. Germline-derived CDR1 and CDR2 are MNHEY and SVGAGI. This CDR3 has 15 residues. The CDR3 region is CASSPTLGSWHEQYF. In nucleotides, the CDR3 is TGTGCCAGCAGCCCAACCCTTGGGAGCTGGCACGAGCAGTACTTC.

V and J are TRBV4-3 and TRBJ2-1; no clear D gene. The CDR3 covers 14 residues. Germline assignment: CDR1 LGHNA and CDR2 YSLEER. V was pared by 2 bases and J by 7 bases, with 12 bases between. This CDR3 is CASSQSHPVNEQFF. CDR3 coding DNA: TGCGCCAGCAGCCAATCCCATCCGGTTAATGAGCAGTTCTTC.